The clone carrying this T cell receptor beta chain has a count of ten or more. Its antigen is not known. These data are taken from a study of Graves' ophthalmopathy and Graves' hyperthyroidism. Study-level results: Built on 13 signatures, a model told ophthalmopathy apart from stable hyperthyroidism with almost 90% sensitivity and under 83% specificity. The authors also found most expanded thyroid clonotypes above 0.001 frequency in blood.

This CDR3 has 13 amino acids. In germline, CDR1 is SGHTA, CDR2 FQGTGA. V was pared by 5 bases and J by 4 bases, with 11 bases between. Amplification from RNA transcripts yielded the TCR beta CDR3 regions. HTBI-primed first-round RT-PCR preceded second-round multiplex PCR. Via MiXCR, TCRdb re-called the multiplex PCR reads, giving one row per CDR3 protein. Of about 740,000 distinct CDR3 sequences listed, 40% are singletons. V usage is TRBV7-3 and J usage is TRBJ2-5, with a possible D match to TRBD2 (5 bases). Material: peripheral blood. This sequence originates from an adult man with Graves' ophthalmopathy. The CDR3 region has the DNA TGTGCCAGCAGCAAAACTAGTGTAGAGACCCAGTACTTC. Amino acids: CASSKTSVETQYF.